This passage covers 8 T cell receptor beta chains from one sample sequenced in a study of blood T cell repertoires in COVID-19. Measured with immunoSEQ multiplex PCR; TCRdb has only the in-frame clones, and not every one. The sample carries 200,000 to 250,000 clones, approximately 90% recorded once. The sequenced sample was PBMCs or T cells enriched from blood (not recorded which). The source is a woman between 18 and 30 years old in a cohort exposed to, infected with or recovered from COVID-19 (not recorded which).

The J gene is TRBJ1-6, the V gene TRBV11-3; D ambiguous. The CDR3 length is 13 residues. V lost 5 bases to trimming and J lost 8 bases, with 10 bases between them. The germline V gene encodes CDR1 SGHNT and CDR2 YENEEA. The CDR3 coding sequence is TGTGCCAGCAGCGAAAATCAGGATTCACCCCTCCACTTT. Its translation: CASSENQDSPLHF.

This chain links TRBV5-4 with TRBJ1-1, with TRBD1 as a possible D gene (5 bases). V gave up 0 bases and J gave up 5 bases, with 17 bases separating them. The germline gives CDR1 SGHNT, CDR2 YYREEE (reference sequence). The CDR3 consists of 16 residues. The CDR3 reads CASSLAGEGQFTEAFF. The CDR3 bases are TGTGCCAGCAGCTTGGCGGGAGAGGGGCAGTTTACTGAAGCTTTCTTT.

The CDR3 region is CASSQDYPGKARNTIYF. The CDR3 DNA follows: TGTGCCAGCAGCCAAGATTACCCAGGGAAAGCGAGAAACACCATATATTTT. V usage is TRBV14 and J usage is TRBJ1-3; a possible D gene is TRBD1 (5 bases). The CDR3 extends over 17 amino acids. V was pared by 0 bases and J by 5 bases, with 17 bases between. Germline lookup yields CDR1 SGHDN and CDR2 FVKESK.

This clone was counted once. This chain joins TRBV9 and TRBJ1-2; D remains ambiguous. The CDR3 totals 15 residues. Between the trimmed V and J ends, which lost 4 bases and 4 bases, there was a span of 17 bases. Germline lookup yields CDR1 SGDLS and CDR2 YYNGEE. The CDR3 here is CASSPGEALSYGYTF. DNA of the CDR3: TGTGCCAGCAGCCCTGGGGAGGCCCTTTCCTATGGCTACACCTTC. Looking up the rest from reference TRBV9 and TRBJ1-2 gives the full variable domain: DSGVTQTPKHLITATGQRVTLRCSPRSGDLSVYWYQQSLDQGLQFLIQYYNGEERAKGNILERFSAQQFPDLHSELNLSSLELGDSALYFCASSPGEALSYGYTFGSGTRLTVV.

The J gene is TRBJ1-2, the V gene TRBV7-2; the match to TRBD1 covers 7 bases. The germline CDR1 and CDR2 sequences are SGHTA and FQGNSA. With V trimmed by 5 bases and J by 1 base, 4 bases remained unmatched. The length of the CDR3 is 14 residues. CDR3 sequence: CASSPQGFNYGYTF. CDR3 DNA: TGTGCCAGCAGCCCACAGGGGTTTAACTATGGCTACACCTTC.

This clone occurred a few times. The chain employs TRBV28 and TRBJ2-1; TRBD2 aligns across 13 bases. V lost 8 bases and J lost 4; bases outside the gene matches: 11. CDR1 and CDR2 from the germline V gene are MDHEN and SYDVKM. This CDR3 has 17 residues. CDR3 region: CASDRGTSGKKYNEQFF. The CDR3 DNA reads TGTGCCAGCGATCGCGGGACTAGCGGGAAGAAGTACAATGAGCAGTTCTTC. Combining the CDR3 with reference TRBV28 and TRBJ2-1 gives the whole variable domain DVKVTQSSRYLVKRTGEKVFLECVQDMDHENMFWYRQDPGLGLRLIYFSYDVKMKEKGDIPEGYSVSREKKERFSLILESASTNQTSMYLCASDRGTSGKKYNEQFFGPGTRLTVL.

The rearrangement joins TRBV6-4 to TRBJ1-1; D perhaps matches TRBD1 (6 bases). The germline V and J ends were trimmed by 6 bases and 1 base, with 15 bases remaining between them. Germline-derived CDR1 and CDR2 are MRHNA and SNTAGT. The CDR3 has 15 residues. The CDR3 DNA sequence: TGTGCCAGCAGACCGGGACGGGACACGAACACTGAAGCTTTCTTT. It is translated as CASRPGRDTNTEAFF.

This clone was observed a single time. The chain recombines TRBV24-1 with TRBJ2-1, with TRBD1 matching over 8 bases. Germline V gives CDR1 KGHDR, CDR2 SFDVKD. Trimming removed 3 bases from V and 9 bases from J; junction bases left unmatched: 9. The CDR3 is made up of 15 amino acids. Here the CDR3 DNA reads TGTGCCACCAGTGATGTTACAGGGGGAAAAGGTGAGCAGTTCTTC. Translated, it gives CATSDVTGGKGEQFF.